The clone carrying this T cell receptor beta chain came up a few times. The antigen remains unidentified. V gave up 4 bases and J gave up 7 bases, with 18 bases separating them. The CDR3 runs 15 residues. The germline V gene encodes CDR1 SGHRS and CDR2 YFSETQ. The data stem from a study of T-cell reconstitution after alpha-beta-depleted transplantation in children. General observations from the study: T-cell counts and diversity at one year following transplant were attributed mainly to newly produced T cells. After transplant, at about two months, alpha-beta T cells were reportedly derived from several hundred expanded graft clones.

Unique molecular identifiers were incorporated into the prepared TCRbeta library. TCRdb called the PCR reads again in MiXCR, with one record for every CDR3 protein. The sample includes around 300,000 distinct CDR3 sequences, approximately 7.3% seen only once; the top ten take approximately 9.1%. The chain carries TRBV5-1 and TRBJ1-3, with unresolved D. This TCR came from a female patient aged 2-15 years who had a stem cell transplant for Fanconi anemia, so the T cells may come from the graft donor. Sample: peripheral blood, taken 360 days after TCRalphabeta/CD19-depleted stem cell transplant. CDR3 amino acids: CASSPPTDSGNTIYF. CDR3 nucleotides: TGCGCCAGCAGCCCCCCTACGGACTCGGGGAACACCATATATTTT.